Following are 32 T cell receptor beta chains from one sample sequenced in a study of shared clonotypes between healthy human individuals. Assay: immunoSEQ multiplex PCR; the TCRdb copy retains only in-frame clones and omits some. The sample lists about 490,000 clones; about 84% were seen once. The sequencing input was PBMCs. All receptors derive from a woman in her 40s in good health. Some clones in this sample may be carry-over from other donors' samples.

V usage is TRBV27 and J usage is TRBJ2-7; D remains unclear. This CDR3 contains 13 residues. Germline values: CDR1 MNHEY, CDR2 SMNVEV (reference sequence). The V end lost 3 bases, the J end lost 2 bases, and 8 bases lay between the germline ends. This CDR3 reads CASSFRAPYEQYF. The DNA for the CDR3 is TGTGCCAGCAGTTTTCGCGCTCCCTACGAGCAGTACTTC.

The chain is built from TRBV5-1 and TRBJ2-1; 8 nucleotides line up with TRBD1. This CDR3 has 14 residues. V trimming: 4 bases; J trimming: 7 bases; junction bases outside the gene matches: 7. Germline V CDR1 and CDR2: SGHRS, YFSETQ. The DNA for the CDR3 is TGCGCCAGCAGCCTAGACAGGGGTAGGAATGAGCAGTTCTTC. It codes for CASSLDRGRNEQFF.

The chain couples TRBV10-3 to TRBJ1-1; D gene ambiguous. The V end was cut by 1 base, the J end by 0 bases, with 9 bases between. This CDR3 has 15 amino acids. The germline gives CDR1 ENHRY, CDR2 SYGVKD. The CDR3 protein is CAISEFTAMNTEAFF. As DNA, the CDR3 is TGTGCCATCAGTGAGTTCACAGCCATGAACACTGAAGCTTTCTTT.

Comments on this clone: A far larger clone is only one base removed, so a read error is likely. The rearrangement uses TRBV27 and TRBJ2-7; D gene ambiguous. Germline V lookup: CDR1 MNHEY, CDR2 SMNVEV (reference sequence). V lost 5 bases, J lost 2 bases, and 7 bases lay in between. The CDR3 length is 12 residues. Here the CDR3 reads CASSGWAYEQYF. Written as DNA, the CDR3 is TGTGCCAGCAGTGGTTGGGCCTACGAGCAGTACTTC.

The chain links TRBV12-5 to TRBJ2-3; D might be TRBD2 (6 bases). From germline, CDR1 is LGHNT and CDR2 FRNRAP. The CDR3 has 18 amino acids. The V end lost 0 bases, the J end lost 0 bases, and 16 bases lay between the germline ends. CDR3 bases: TGTGCTAGTGGTTTGGTACTCCTAGCGAGAGATAGCACAGATACGCAGTATTTT. It specifies CASGLVLLARDSTDTQYF.

The J gene is TRBJ2-1, the V gene TRBV27; weak D call: TRBD1 (5 bases). CDR3 size: 15 residues. Trimming removed 6 bases from V and 7 bases from J, with 19 bases in between. Germline CDR1 is MNHEY and CDR2 is SMNVEV (reference sequence). Here the CDR3 DNA reads TGTGCCAGCAGGAGATTCGACAGCTTGGGAAATGAGCAGTTCTTC. Encoded protein: CASRRFDSLGNEQFF.

The rearrangement uses TRBV18 and TRBJ2-2; D unclear. This CDR3 has 13 amino acids. V lost 3 bases, J lost 4 bases, and 6 bases lay in between. The germline gives CDR1 KGHSH, CDR2 LQKENI. In DNA, the CDR3 is TGTGCCAGCTCACCTGGAGTCACCGGGGAGCTGTTTTTT. Encoded protein: CASSPGVTGELFF.

This clone was seen more than once but under ten times. The rearrangement links TRBV5-1 to TRBJ1-1; no definite D call. CDR1 SGHRS and CDR2 YFSETQ come from the germline V gene. This CDR3 contains 11 residues. Deletions cut 2 bases from V and 5 bases from J, with 4 bases between. The CDR3 protein is CASSFGTEAFF. CDR3 DNA: TGCGCCAGCAGCTTTGGAACTGAAGCTTTCTTT.

The chain employs TRBV27 and TRBJ2-1; unclear D gene. Trimming stripped 6 bases from V and 1 base from J, with 7 bases between. The CDR3 spans 13 residues. CDR1 and CDR2 from the germline V gene are MNHEY and SMNVEV (reference sequence). Here the CDR3 reads CASSGQSYNEQFF. DNA of the CDR3: TGTGCCAGCAGCGGTCAGTCCTACAATGAGCAGTTCTTC.

This clone has more than one count but fewer than ten. The chain is built from TRBV7-9 and TRBJ1-1; perhaps TRBD1 as D (5 bases). CDR1 is SEHNR, CDR2 FQNEAQ, per germline (reference sequence). Trimming pared 3 bases from V and 0 bases from J, leaving 8 bases between. This CDR3 has 14 amino acids. As DNA, the CDR3 is TGTGCCAGCAGCTTCGGGGGAATGAACACTGAAGCTTTCTTT. Its protein product is CASSFGGMNTEAFF.

With regard to this clone: A far larger clone is one nucleotide away, so this likely arose from a read error. Other nucleotide sequences from this sample produce the same CDR3. The chain employs TRBV10-3 and TRBJ2-2, with D possibly called TRBD1 or TRBD2 (5 bases each). V was shortened by 0 bases and J by 0 bases, with 8 bases between the two germline ends. The CDR3 spans 16 residues. CDR1 and CDR2 from the germline V gene are ENHRY and SYGVKD. This CDR3 is CAISESGTTNTGELFF. For the CDR3, the DNA is TGTGCCATCAGTGAGTCTGGGACCACGAACACCGGGGAGCTGTTTTTT.

The gene calls are TRBV30 and TRBJ2-5, with 7 bases that match TRBD2. Trimming at V came to 2 bases and at J to 5 bases, leaving 5 bases not matched to a gene. Germline V CDR1 and CDR2: GTSNPN, SVGIG (reference sequence). The CDR3 spans 13 residues. The CDR3 here is CAWSQGLWETQYF. The CDR3 DNA sequence: TGTGCCTGGAGTCAGGGACTATGGGAGACCCAGTACTTC.

J is TRBJ2-3 and V is TRBV11-1; D is perhaps TRBD1 or TRBD2 (5 bases each). Trimming removed 1 base at V and 0 bases at J, with 5 bases between. Germline CDR1 and CDR2: SGHAT and FQDESV (reference sequence). The CDR3 extends over 14 amino acids. CDR3 in amino acids: CASSLGGSTDTQYF. CDR3 DNA: TGTGCCAGCAGCTTAGGGGGGAGCACAGATACGCAGTATTTT.

V gene TRBV7-3 combines with J gene TRBJ2-7; 7 bases line up with TRBD1. Germline trimming cut 3 bases from V and 2 bases from J; bases unmatched to any gene: 10. Germline assignment: CDR1 SGHTA and CDR2 FQGTGA. CDR3 length: 16 amino acids. The CDR3 spells CASSLGDRAPPYEQYF. CDR3 DNA: TGTGCCAGCAGCTTGGGCGACAGGGCCCCTCCCTACGAGCAGTACTTC.

The sample holds one count of this clone. V usage is TRBV6-5 and J usage is TRBJ1-1; tentatively, D is TRBD1 (5 bases). Germline CDR1 reads MNHEY; CDR2 reads SVGAGI. This CDR3 is built from 14 residues. Between the trimmed V and J ends, which lost 0 bases and 4 bases, there was a span of 9 bases. The CDR3 DNA is TGTGCCAGCAGTTACTCCATGGGACCCACTGAAGCTTTCTTT. Its translation is CASSYSMGPTEAFF.

The chain combines TRBV10-3 with TRBJ2-1; a possible D gene is TRBD2 (6 bases). The CDR3 has 14 amino acids. CDR1 ENHRY and CDR2 SYGVKD come from the germline V gene. V lost 7 bases to trimming and J lost 4 bases, with 14 bases between them. The CDR3 DNA is TGTGCCATCATCGGGGACTCGACATACAATGAGCAGTTCTTC. It translates to CAIIGDSTYNEQFF.

This clone was found once. Since a far larger clone is one base different, this is likely a read error. Within the sample, other DNA sequences also encode this same CDR3. The V call is TRBV5-1, the J call TRBJ2-7; the match to TRBD2 covers 10 bases. CDR1 is SGHRS, CDR2 YFSETQ, per germline. V shed 1 base, J shed 5 bases, and the junction held 9 bases outside the gene matches. The CDR3 is 16 amino acids. CDR3 amino acids: CASSLQGSGRIDEQYF. CDR3 bases: TGCGCCAGCAGCTTGCAGGGTAGCGGGAGGATAGACGAGCAGTACTTC.

The CDR3 sequence is CASSLFAVETQYF. As DNA, the CDR3 is TGTGCCAGCAGCTTATTCGCAGTGGAGACCCAGTACTTC. The J gene is TRBJ2-5, the V gene TRBV11-2; no clear D gene. V was pared by 2 bases and J by 5 bases, with 9 bases between. Germline CDR1 SGHAT, CDR2 FQNNGV. This CDR3 contains 13 residues. Complete variable domain (other parts from reference TRBV11-2 and TRBJ2-5): EAGVAQSPRYKIIEKRQSVAFWCNPISGHATLYWYQQILGQGPKLLIQFQNNGVVDDSQLPKDRFSAERLKGVDSTLKIQPAKLEDSAVYLCASSLFAVETQYFGPGTRLLVL.

Details on this clone: One end of the junction fails to match germline, which may point to a read error. The chain is built from TRBV5-3 and TRBJ1-5; D gene unclear. TRBV5-3 is given ORF status, its function remaining uncertain. This CDR3 spans 13 amino acids. Here the CDR3 reads CASSLGTNQPQHF. The CDR3 DNA follows: TGTGCCAGCAGCTTGGGTACCAATCAGCCCCAGCATTTT.

The chain joins TRBV29-1 to TRBJ2-3; D is ambiguous. Germline V gene data show CDR1 as SQVTM and CDR2 as ANQGSEA. Trimming removed 6 bases from V and 3 bases from J, with 7 bases in between. The length of the CDR3 is 11 residues. The CDR3 spells CSVSRTDTQYF. The CDR3 DNA sequence: TGCAGCGTCAGCCGGACAGATACGCAGTATTTT.

The genes are TRBV6-1 and TRBJ1-4; possible D gene TRBD1, 5 bases. Germline CDR1 and CDR2: MNHNS and SASEGT. The length of the CDR3 is 15 residues. Trimming removed 5 bases from V and 8 bases from J, with 18 bases in between. The CDR3 sequence is CASSLPGRGEEKLFF. CDR3 sequence (DNA): TGTGCCAGCAGTCTACCGGGACGGGGGGAGGAAAAACTGTTTTTT.

V is TRBV4-3 and J is TRBJ2-1; 13 positions agree with TRBD2. This CDR3 spans 18 amino acids. Germline V gives CDR1 LGHNA, CDR2 YSLEER. With 0 bases clipped from V and 2 bases from J, the junction kept 4 bases outside the gene matches. CDR3 amino acids: CASSQDGTSGTTYNEQFF. CDR3 DNA: TGCGCCAGCAGCCAAGACGGGACTAGCGGGACTACCTACAATGAGCAGTTCTTC.

The chain couples TRBV5-6 to TRBJ2-7, with D possibly being TRBD2 (6 bases). V lost 2 bases and J 3 bases, leaving 9 bases between the germline ends. CDR1 is SGHDT and CDR2 is YYEEEE in the germline V gene. The CDR3 runs 13 residues. CDR3 amino acids: CASSFAGNYEQYF. CDR3 in DNA: TGTGCCAGCAGCTTTGCGGGAAACTACGAGCAGTACTTC.

This clone was picked up one time. The V call is TRBV10-2, the J call TRBJ2-7; 9 positions agree with TRBD1. This CDR3 contains 13 residues. Germline CDR1 and CDR2: WSHSY and SAAADI. With 6 bases clipped from V and 6 bases from J, the junction kept 6 bases outside the gene matches. This CDR3 reads CASRRDRVGEQYF. The DNA of the CDR3 is TGCGCCAGCAGGAGGGACAGGGTGGGCGAGCAGTACTTC.

The table lists this clone with a count of one. This sequence joins TRBV27 and TRBJ2-2; D gene unclear. This CDR3 is built from 13 residues. Germline V gives CDR1 MNHEY, CDR2 SMNVEV (reference sequence). The V and J ends lost 6 bases and 2 bases respectively, with 7 bases between them. The CDR3 reads CASRPTNTGELFF. The CDR3 coding sequence is TGTGCCAGCAGGCCTACCAACACCGGGGAGCTGTTTTTT.

The rearrangement joins TRBV7-8 to TRBJ2-1; D is tentatively TRBD1 or TRBD2 (5 bases each). The CDR3 covers 16 residues. Between the trimmed V and J ends, which lost 0 bases and 5 bases, there was a span of 14 bases. The germline CDR1 and CDR2 sequences are SGHVS and FQNEAQ. The DNA for the CDR3 is TGTGCCAGCAGCTTAGCGGGACCAAGATATCACAATGAGCAGTTCTTC. This encodes CASSLAGPRYHNEQFF.

The chain links TRBV7-9 to TRBJ2-7, with D hard to call. The CDR3 covers 14 residues. Germline V gene data show CDR1 as SEHNR and CDR2 as FQNEAQ (reference sequence). V was shortened by 4 bases and J by 2 bases, with 12 bases between the two germline ends. The CDR3 sequence is CASSSNGFTYEQYF. As DNA, the CDR3 is TGTGCCAGCAGCTCCAATGGCTTTACCTACGAGCAGTACTTC.

The J gene is TRBJ1-5, the V gene TRBV4-1; no clear D gene. This CDR3 has 13 amino acids. The ends were cut back, 0 bases at V and 5 bases at J, with 5 bases in the middle. Germline V gives CDR1 MGHRA, CDR2 YSYEKL. CDR3 amino acids: CASSQERDQPQHF. The CDR3 DNA follows: TGCGCCAGCAGCCAAGAAAGGGATCAGCCCCAGCATTTT.

With respect to this clone: A read error is likely here: a far larger clone is one base away. The chain is built from TRBV6-5 and TRBJ1-5, with no clear D. Germline lookup yields CDR1 MNHEY and CDR2 SVGAGI. CDR3 length: 13 amino acids. The CDR3 DNA reads TGTGCCAGCAGTTACCAGAGGGCTCAGCTCCAGCATTTT. This sequence encodes CASSYQRAQLQHF.

J is TRBJ1-5 and V is TRBV30; D gene ambiguous. The V and J ends lost 2 bases and 2 bases respectively, with 10 bases between them. The CDR3 totals 14 residues. CDR1 GTSNPN and CDR2 SVGIG come from the germline V gene (reference sequence). The CDR3 here is CAWSLSDGNQPQHF. CDR3 bases: TGTGCCTGGAGTCTAAGCGATGGCAATCAGCCCCAGCATTTT. The variable domain in full, with the rest retrieved from reference TRBV30 and TRBJ1-5, is SQTIHQWPATLVQPVGSPLSLECTVEGTSNPNLYWYRQAAGRGLQLLFYSVGIGQISSEVPQNLSASRPQDRQFILSSKKLLLSDSGFYLCAWSLSDGNQPQHFGDGTRLSIL.

The chain combines TRBV28 with TRBJ1-1; the D gene is possibly TRBD1 (5 bases). Trimming shortened V by 5 bases and J by 3 bases, and 16 bases separated the two germline ends. The CDR3 consists of 15 residues. In germline, CDR1 is MDHEN, CDR2 SYDVKM. This CDR3 is CASSLGRELYTEAFF. DNA for the CDR3: TGTGCCAGCAGTCTGGGACGGGAATTATACACTGAAGCTTTCTTT.

The count of this clone is one. The chain recombines TRBV6-6 with TRBJ1-1; TRBD1 is a possible D gene (5 bases). The V gene lost 2 bases and the J gene lost 1 base, with 8 bases spanning the gap. The CDR3 covers 14 residues. Germline V gives CDR1 MNHNY, CDR2 SVGAGI (reference sequence). The CDR3 nucleotides are TGTGCCAGCAGTTACGGACATTCGAACACTGAAGCTTTCTTT. This encodes CASSYGHSNTEAFF.